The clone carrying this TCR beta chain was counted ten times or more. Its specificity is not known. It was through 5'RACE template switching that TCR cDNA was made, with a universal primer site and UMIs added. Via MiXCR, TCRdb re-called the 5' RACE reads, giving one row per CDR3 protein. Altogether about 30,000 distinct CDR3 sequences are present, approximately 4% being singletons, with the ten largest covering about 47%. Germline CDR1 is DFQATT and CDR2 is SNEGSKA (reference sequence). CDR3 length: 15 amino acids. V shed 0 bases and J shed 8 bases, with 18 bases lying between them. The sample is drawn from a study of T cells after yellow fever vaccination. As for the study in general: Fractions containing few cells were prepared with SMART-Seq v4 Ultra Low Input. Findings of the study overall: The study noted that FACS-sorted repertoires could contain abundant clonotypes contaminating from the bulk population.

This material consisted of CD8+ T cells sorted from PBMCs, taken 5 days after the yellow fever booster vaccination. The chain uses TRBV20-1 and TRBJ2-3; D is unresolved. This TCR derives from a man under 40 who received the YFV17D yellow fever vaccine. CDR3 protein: CSAREPLYTPSTQYF. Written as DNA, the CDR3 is TGCAGTGCTAGAGAGCCCCTATACACTCCGAGTACGCAGTATTTT.